Below are 9 T cell receptor beta chains sequenced from a single sample in a study of cytomegalovirus exposure and HLA in healthy donors. It was with 60 Vbeta and 13 Jbeta primers that the PCR ran. Generated by immunoSEQ multiplex PCR, the TCRdb table keeps only in-frame clones and is missing some. The data contain 150,000 to 200,000 clones, around 83% of them singletons. The sample consisted of PBMCs. Receptors were obtained from a woman in her fifties or sixties in good health and CMV-seropositive.

With regard to this clone: Other nucleotide sequences in the sample specify the same CDR3. The chain joins TRBV6-1 to TRBJ2-1; 12 positions match TRBD2. Unmatched junction bases numbered 0, after V lost 1 base and J lost 5 bases. Germline loops: CDR1 MNHNS, CDR2 SASEGT. The CDR3 sequence is 15 residues long. CDR3 nucleotides: TGTGCCAGCAGTGAAGGGACTAGCGGGAACAATGAGCAGTTCTTC. Residues: CASSEGTSGNNEQFF.

The V call is TRBV29-1, the J call TRBJ2-5; tentatively, D is TRBD1 (6 bases). The germline V and J ends were trimmed by 4 bases and 4 bases, with 10 bases remaining between them. This CDR3 has 12 residues. The germline V gene has CDR1 SQVTM and CDR2 ANQGSEA. CDR3 protein: CSVGRGGETQYF. CDR3 DNA sequence: TGCAGCGTTGGCAGGGGTGGAGAGACCCAGTACTTC.

The J gene is TRBJ2-1, the V gene TRBV4-3; 7 bases line up with TRBD2. CDR1 and CDR2 (germline): LGHNA, YSLEER. The CDR3 sequence is 17 residues long. Trimming cost V 1 base and J 3 bases; bases outside gene matches: 9. CDR3 sequence: CASSQAWTGGDYNEQFF. Written as DNA, the CDR3 is TGCGCCAGCAGCCAAGCTTGGACGGGGGGAGACTACAATGAGCAGTTCTTC.

This clone occurred once. The V call is TRBV7-9, the J call TRBJ2-1; 8 bases are shared with TRBD1. The CDR3 has 15 amino acids. With V trimmed by 5 bases and J by 9 bases, 12 bases remained unmatched. CDR1 SEHNR and CDR2 FQNEAQ come from the germline V gene (reference sequence). In DNA form, the CDR3 reads TGTGCCAGCAGCCCATCGGACAGGGCGAAGGCTGAGCAGTTCTTC. Its protein is CASSPSDRAKAEQFF.

The rearrangement links TRBV2 to TRBJ1-2; a weak D match, TRBD1 (6 bases). Germline assignment: CDR1 SNHLY and CDR2 FYNNEI. V was trimmed by 6 bases and J by 4 bases, leaving 12 bases between them. CDR3 length: 13 amino acids. The CDR3 region is CASSPQGSYGYTF. For the CDR3, the DNA is TGTGCCAGCAGCCCACAGGGTAGCTATGGCTACACCTTC.

The rearrangement links TRBV18 to TRBJ2-7; 7 nucleotides match TRBD2. Germline CDR1 is KGHSH and CDR2 is LQKENI. This CDR3 contains 15 residues. V lost 5 bases, J lost 0 bases, and 7 bases stayed unmatched. The CDR3 nucleotides read TGTGCCAGCTCATTAGGGCTAGCGGCCTCCTACGAGCAGTACTTC. Its protein is CASSLGLAASYEQYF. Complete variable domain (other parts from reference TRBV18 and TRBJ2-7): NAGVMQNPRHLVRRRGQEARLRCSPMKGHSHVYWYRQLPEEGLKFMVYLQKENIIDESGMPKERFSAEFPKEGPSILRIQQVVRGDSAAYFCASSLGLAASYEQYFGPGTRLTVT.

V and J are TRBV7-6 and TRBJ2-3; 8 bases agree with TRBD2. V trimming: 2 bases; J trimming: 2 bases; junction bases outside the gene matches: 6. Looked up from germline, CDR1 is SGHVS and CDR2 is FNYEAQ. CDR3 length equals 16 residues. The CDR3 nucleotides are TGTGCCAGCAGCTTAATAGTAGCGGGGAACACAGATACGCAGTATTTT. Translated, it gives CASSLIVAGNTDTQYF.

V usage is TRBV6-1 and J usage is TRBJ1-5; D is uncertain. Per germline, CDR1 MNHNS and CDR2 SASEGT. V was pared by 0 bases and J by 0 bases, with 12 bases between. The CDR3 consists of 17 residues. The CDR3 DNA is TGTGCCAGCAGTGAAGCGGCCGGGTACAATAGCAATCAGCCCCAGCATTTT. As protein: CASSEAAGYNSNQPQHF.

The chain combines TRBV29-1 with TRBJ1-2; no definite D call. The CDR3 length is 13 residues. The V gene lost 4 bases and the J gene lost 6 bases, with 15 bases spanning the gap. Germline loops: CDR1 SQVTM, CDR2 ANQGSEA. This chain's CDR3 is CSVVRVVGDGYTF. The CDR3 DNA follows: TGCAGCGTTGTTAGGGTAGTCGGGGATGGCTACACCTTC.